A single T cell receptor beta chain is shown here with its context. Its recognized antigen is unknown. No quality values exist for individual bases; no much larger clone is one base distant. TCRbeta CDR3 sequencing was performed on sorted unstimulated T cells and on proliferating T cells recovered from mixed lymphocyte reactions. Fresh whole blood from roughly nine HLA-typed healthy donors was used as the source from which PBMCs were isolated. This specimen belongs to a study of siplizumab effects on memory and regulatory T cells (dated by TCRdb to between 2018 and 2020). A note on the overall study: The effect of the anti-CD2 antibody siplizumab on alloreactive T-cell subsets was examined in allogeneic mixed lymphocyte reactions constructed from human PBMCs.

V loses 0 bases, J loses 5 bases, and the germline ends lie 14 bases apart. From the germline V gene, CDR1 is LGHNA and CDR2 is YSLEER. Spanning cysteine to phenylalanine, the CDR3 consists of 17 amino acids. This entry keeps only the CDR3 DNA: 51 bases, framed from base 1. Paper-wide results and their limitations: Because sequences at frequencies below about 10^-5 were poorly captured, only a minor fraction of alloreactive clones could be mapped back to unstimulated subsets. The cumulative frequency of alloreactive sequences traceable to unstimulated CD4+ memory T cells was significantly reduced by siplizumab. For roughly 80-96% of proliferating CD4+ or CD8+ clones, no naive or memory phenotype could be assigned. Whether proliferating Tregs from siplizumab cultures were suppressive was not functionally confirmed. In reactions with siplizumab, an average of about 75% of mappable alloreactive CD4+ clones were Treg-derived, compared with approximately 29% in control reactions. Compared with memory T cells, unstimulated naive T cells appeared more diverse, and naive cells seemed to make a substantial contribution to the alloresponse.

Library preparation used the immunoSEQ multiplex PCR assay. Each sample had about 10^5 TCR templates assayed by the deep sequencing platform. Genomic DNA extracted from sorted T cells was the material used for TCRbeta CDR3 sequencing. Per the authors' processing: The R programming language was used for the clonal analysis of the TCRbeta CDR3 data. Alloreactive CD4+ and CD8+ clones were identified by comparing unstimulated samples to CFSE-low samples taken after the reaction. Regulatory or non-regulatory origin was assigned to alloreactive CD4+ clones by matching of sequences to sorted unstimulated Treg and non-Treg repertoires. TCRdb's version of the immuneACCESS table is confined to in-frame rearrangements and falls short of the full clone set. An unresolved V gene accounts for under half of the shortfall where checked; the remainder is of unknown origin. V and J calls and clone size are as listed in that table; D and trimming were resolved from the DNA. This sample is represented by around 95,000 clones; more than 85% of them were singletons. The top ten hold roughly 0.15% of the sample.

The sample comprised CD4+ T cells sorted from blood. The clonotype comes from a human donor in good health. The V and J segments used are TRBV4-3 and TRBJ1-6, with no reliable assignment of the D segment. The CDR3 protein is CASSQDAGTVNNSPLHF. The nucleotide sequence reads TGCGCCAGCAGCCAAGATGCTGGAACCGTTAATAATTCACCCCTCCACTTT.